The rows below give T cell receptor beta chains drawn from one sample of a study of regulatory T cells in long-lasting Graves disease. Each CDR3 protein gets one entry after TCRdb re-called the multiplex PCR reads with MiXCR. In the table there are some 330,000 distinct CDR3 sequences, 10% to 15% of which are singletons. The sample was also linked to a second study, of T cells in Graves' hyperthyroidism and ophthalmopathy.

This specimen consisted of peripheral blood mononuclear cells (PBMCs), obtained at new diagnosis, from a patient treated with antithyroid drugs. These receptors all come from a woman in her late teens or twenties with Graves disease. CDR3s include the opening cysteine and the closing phenylalanine or tryptophan. The order of the fields is clone size, J gene, V gene, D gene, CDR3 DNA, CDR3 protein. D genes are given only for firm matches. Not every row has a clone size; where given, it reads once, few, many or a size class.

many,TRBJ2-3,TRBV6-2/TRBV6-3,-,TGTGCCAGCAGTTACCCTGGGGACAACACAGATACGCAGTATTTT,CASSYPGDNTDTQYF
-,TRBJ2-1,TRBV6-1,TRBD2,TGTGCCAGCTCACCATTTCCGTTTCGAGCGGGGGCCAACTCCTACAATGAGCAGTTCTTC,CASSPFPFRAGANSYNEQFF
few,TRBJ2-7,TRBV9,TRBD2,TGTGCCAGCAGCGTAGGGAGTGGGGGGGCCTACGAGCAGTACTTC,CASSVGSGGAYEQYF
few,TRBJ2-7,TRBV27,TRBD1,TGTGCCAGCAGCTTAGCCGGGACAGGGTGGGAGCAGTACTTC,CASSLAGTGWEQYF
few,TRBJ2-3,TRBV20-1,TRBD2,TGCAGTGCCGAGCGGGAGTGGAGCACAGATACGCAGTATTTT,CSAEREWSTDTQYF
many,TRBJ2-2,TRBV11-2,-,TGTGCCAGCAGCATGTCGGCGACAACTACCGGGGAGCTGTTTTTT,CASSMSATTTGELFF
many,TRBJ1-1,TRBV2,-,TGTGCCAGCAGTGACCCTGGGCGGACTGAAGCTTTCTTT,CASSDPGRTEAFF
few,TRBJ1-4,TRBV7-2,-,TGTGCCAGCAGCATGGTCTGGTCCGGCACTAATGAAAAACTGTTTTTT,CASSMVWSGTNEKLFF
many,TRBJ1-1,TRBV18,-,TGTGCCAGCTCACCAGGTACGAGCACTGAAGCTTTCTTT,CASSPGTSTEAFF
-,TRBJ2-1,TRBV11-3,TRBD1,TGTGCCAGCAGCTGGGGACAGGGCTACAATGAGCAGTTCTTC,CASSWGQGYNEQFF
many,TRBJ2-7,TRBV28,TRBD1,TGTGCCAGCAGTCGCTGGGACAGCTTCAAGTTT,CASSRWDSFKF
many,TRBJ1-5,TRBV20-1,-,TGCAGTGCTAGAGTCATGGGGGTAGAGGGCAATCAGCCCCAGCATTTT,CSARVMGVEGNQPQHF
-,TRBJ1-6,TRBV9,-,TGTGCCAGCAGCTTCTCCGGGGGAGCCCTCCACTTT,CASSFSGGALHF
few,TRBJ2-1,TRBV19,-,TGTGCCAGTAGTATAACCGGGGAGGGGGCCGAGCAGTTCTTC,CASSITGEGAEQFF
few,TRBJ1-2,TRBV12-3/TRBV12-4,-,TGTGCCAGCAGCCTCCACAGGGTGCGGGGCTACACCTTC,CASSLHRVRGYTF
few,TRBJ2-5,TRBV6-2/TRBV6-3,-,TGTGCCAGCAGTTACACAGGGCGGGAGACCCAGTACTTC,CASSYTGRETQYF
many,TRBJ2-5,TRBV29-1,-,TGCAGCGTTGAAGACAGGACCCAAGAGACCCAGTACTTC,CSVEDRTQETQYF
-,TRBJ2-7,TRBV4-3,-,TGCGCCAGCAGCCACCAACAGGGAGCCTACGAGCAGTACTTC,CASSHQQGAYEQYF
few,TRBJ2-2,TRBV6-1,-,TGTGCCAGCAGTGGACCGGGGGGGGAGCTGTTTTTT,CASSGPGGELFF
many,TRBJ2-2,TRBV12-3/TRBV12-4,-,TGTGCCAGCAGTTTCAGGGCAGGGACGGACACCGGGGAGCTGTTTTTT,CASSFRAGTDTGELFF
many,TRBJ2-1,TRBV7-9,-,TGTGCCAGCAGCCTATTAGAGAATGAGCAGTTCTTC,CASSLLENEQFF
-,TRBJ1-2,TRBV5-4,-,TGTGCCAGCAGATTTGAGACAGCCAACTATGGCTACACCTTC,CASRFETANYGYTF